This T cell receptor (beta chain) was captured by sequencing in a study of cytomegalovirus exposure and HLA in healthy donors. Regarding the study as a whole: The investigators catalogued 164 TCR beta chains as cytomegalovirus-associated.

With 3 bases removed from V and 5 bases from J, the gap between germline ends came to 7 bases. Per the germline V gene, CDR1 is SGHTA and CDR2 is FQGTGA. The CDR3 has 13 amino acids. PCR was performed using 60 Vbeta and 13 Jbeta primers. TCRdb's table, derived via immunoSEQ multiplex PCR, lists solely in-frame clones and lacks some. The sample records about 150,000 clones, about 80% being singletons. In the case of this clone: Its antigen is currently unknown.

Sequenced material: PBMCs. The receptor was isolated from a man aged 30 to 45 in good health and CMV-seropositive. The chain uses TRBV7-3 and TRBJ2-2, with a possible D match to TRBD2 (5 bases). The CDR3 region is CASSLEDTGELFF. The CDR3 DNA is TGTGCCAGCAGCTTGGAGGATACCGGGGAGCTGTTTTTT.